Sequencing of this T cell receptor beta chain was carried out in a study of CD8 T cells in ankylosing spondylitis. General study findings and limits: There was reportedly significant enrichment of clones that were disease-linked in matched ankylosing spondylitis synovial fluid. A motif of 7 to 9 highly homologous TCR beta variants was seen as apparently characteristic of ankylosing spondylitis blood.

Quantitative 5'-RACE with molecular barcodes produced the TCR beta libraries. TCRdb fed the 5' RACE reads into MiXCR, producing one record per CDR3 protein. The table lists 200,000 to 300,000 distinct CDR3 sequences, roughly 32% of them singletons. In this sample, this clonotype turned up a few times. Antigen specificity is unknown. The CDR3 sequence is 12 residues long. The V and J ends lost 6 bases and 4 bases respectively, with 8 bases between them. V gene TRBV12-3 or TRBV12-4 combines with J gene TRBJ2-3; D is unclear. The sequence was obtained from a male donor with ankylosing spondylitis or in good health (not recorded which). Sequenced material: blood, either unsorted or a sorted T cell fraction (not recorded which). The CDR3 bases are TGTGCCAGCAGCCATATAGCAGATACGCAGTATTTT. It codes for CASSHIADTQYF.